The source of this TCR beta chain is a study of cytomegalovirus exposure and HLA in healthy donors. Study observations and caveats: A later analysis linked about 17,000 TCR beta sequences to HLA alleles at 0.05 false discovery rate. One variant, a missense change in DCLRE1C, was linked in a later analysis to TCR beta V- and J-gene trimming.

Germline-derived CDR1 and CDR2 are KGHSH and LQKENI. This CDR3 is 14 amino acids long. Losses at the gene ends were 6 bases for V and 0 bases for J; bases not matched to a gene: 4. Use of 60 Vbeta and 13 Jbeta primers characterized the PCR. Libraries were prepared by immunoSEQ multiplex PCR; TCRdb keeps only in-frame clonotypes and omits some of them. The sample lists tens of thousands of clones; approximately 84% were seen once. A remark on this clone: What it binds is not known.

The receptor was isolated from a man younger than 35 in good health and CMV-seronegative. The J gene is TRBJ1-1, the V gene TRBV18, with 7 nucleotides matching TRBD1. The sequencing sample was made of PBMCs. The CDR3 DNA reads TGTGCCAGCTCGCGGGACAGTATGAACACTGAAGCTTTCTTT. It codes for CASSRDSMNTEAFF.